A selection of T cell receptor beta chains follows, all from one sample in a study of T cells in Graves' hyperthyroidism and ophthalmopathy. One entry per CDR3 protein results from TCRdb running MiXCR on the multiplex PCR reads. The sample holds about 690,000 distinct CDR3 sequences, around 16% seen once. Sequencing input: blood. The receptors come from a man aged 45-60 years with Graves' hyperthyroidism. The CDR3 runs from the conserved cysteine through the conserved F or W. The D gene is left open where the match is weak. The listing skips clone size in some rows; elsewhere it reads once, few, many or a size class.

.,TRBV12-3/TRBV12-4,.,TRBJ2-7,CASSFGTENSYEQYF,TGTGCCAGCAGTTTCGGTACAGAGAACTCCTACGAGCAGTACTTC
many,TRBV6-2/TRBV6-3,TRBD2,TRBJ2-7,CASSTPSGRAASYEQYF,TGTGCCAGCAGTACCCCTAGCGGGAGGGCCGCTTCCTACGAGCAGTACTTC
many,TRBV11-2,.,TRBJ2-3,CASSPVLTNTQYF,TGTGCCAGCAGTCCCGTCCTCACGAATACGCAGTATTTT
many,TRBV30,.,TRBJ1-5,CAWSVFGSVRPQHF,TGTGCCTGGAGTGTATTCGGCTCAGTGAGGCCCCAGCATTTT
few,TRBV6-1,TRBD1,TRBJ1-2,CASRTGVGYTF,TGTGCCAGCAGGACAGGGGTTGGCTACACCTTC
many,TRBV20-1,.,TRBJ1-5,CSARDVSTKSGGSQHF,TGCAGTGCTAGAGATGTGTCTACTAAGTCTGGCGGATCCCAGCATTTT
.,TRBV28,.,TRBJ2-1,CASTTADNEQFF,TGTGCCAGCACTACGGCCGACAATGAGCAGTTCTTC
many,TRBV7-2,TRBD2,TRBJ2-3,CASSLSSGRSTDTQYF,TGTGCCAGCAGCCTCTCTAGCGGGAGGAGCACAGATACGCAGTATTTT
few,TRBV14,TRBD1,TRBJ1-2,CASSQRVTGVSYGYTF,TGTGCCAGCAGCCAAAGAGTGACAGGGGTGAGCTATGGCTACACCTTC
.,TRBV19,.,TRBJ1-5,CASSDSWGPDQPQHF,TGTGCCAGTAGTGATAGCTGGGGCCCTGATCAGCCCCAGCATTTT
.,TRBV30,TRBD2,TRBJ2-3,CAWRLGGSRTDTQYF,TGTGCCTGGAGATTGGGCGGGAGTAGGACAGATACGCAGTATTTT
.,TRBV18,.,TRBJ1-4,CASSLWTAPNEKLFF,TGTGCCAGCTCACTTTGGACGGCGCCTAATGAAAAACTGTTTTTT